This T cell receptor (beta chain) was captured by sequencing in a study of OX40 agonist ivuxolimab in advanced cancers. Study overall: Patients received intravenous ivuxolimab every 2 weeks at 0.01 to 10 mg/kg. The study's findings and limits: Antigen specificity was not determined for the expanded peripheral T cells.

Some clones are missing from TCRdb's copy, which holds only in-frame ones; the method was immunoSEQ multiplex PCR. The data show nearly 80,000 clones, with roughly 94% seen just once and 8% to 10% held by the top ten. V gave up 2 bases and J gave up 11 bases; unmatched junction bases: 5. Germline values: CDR1 MRHNA, CDR2 SNTAGT. The CDR3 loop spans 13 amino acids. Remarks on this clone: Its target is unknown.

Autoimmune disease history or systemic immunosuppression disqualified patients. Blood was sampled at baseline, cycle 4 day 1, and cycle 7 day 1. The rearrangement links TRBV6-4 to TRBJ2-2; 7 positions match TRBD1. The clonotype comes from an adult with an advanced solid tumor such as melanoma, head and neck, liver or kidney cancer. This sample comprised CD4+ or CD8+ T cells sorted from blood, obtained in a trial of the OX40 agonist ivuxolimab. CDR3 protein: CASSDPDRPELFF. The CDR3 coding sequence is TGTGCCAGCAGTGACCCGGACAGGCCTGAGCTGTTTTTT.